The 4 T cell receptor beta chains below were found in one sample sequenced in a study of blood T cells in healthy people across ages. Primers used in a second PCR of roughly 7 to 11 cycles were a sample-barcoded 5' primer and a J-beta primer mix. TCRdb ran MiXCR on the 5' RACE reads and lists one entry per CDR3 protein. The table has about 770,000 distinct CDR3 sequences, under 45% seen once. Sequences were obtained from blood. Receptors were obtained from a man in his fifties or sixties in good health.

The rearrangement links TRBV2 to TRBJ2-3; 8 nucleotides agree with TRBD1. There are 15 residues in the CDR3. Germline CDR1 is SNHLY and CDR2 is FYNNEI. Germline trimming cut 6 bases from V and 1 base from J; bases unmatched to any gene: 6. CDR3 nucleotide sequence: TGTGCCAGCAGGCTCAGGGGGCGCGGCACAGATACGCAGTATTTT. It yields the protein CASRLRGRGTDTQYF.

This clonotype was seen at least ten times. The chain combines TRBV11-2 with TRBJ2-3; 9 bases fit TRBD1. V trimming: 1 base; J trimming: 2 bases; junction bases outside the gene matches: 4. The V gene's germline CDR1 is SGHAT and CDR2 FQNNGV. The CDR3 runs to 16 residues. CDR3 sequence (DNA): TGTGCCAGCAGCTTAGCCGGGACAGGGTTCACAGATACGCAGTATTTT. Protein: CASSLAGTGFTDTQYF.

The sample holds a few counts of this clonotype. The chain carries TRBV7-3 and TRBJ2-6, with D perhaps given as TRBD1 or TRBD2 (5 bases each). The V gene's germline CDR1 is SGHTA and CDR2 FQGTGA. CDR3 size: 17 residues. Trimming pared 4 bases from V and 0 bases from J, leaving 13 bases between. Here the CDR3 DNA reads TGTGCCAGCAGCTCCCGGGGACGAGACTCTGGGGCCAACGTCCTGACTTTC. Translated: CASSSRGRDSGANVLTF.

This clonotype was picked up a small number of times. The CDR3 sequence: CASSYADGGGYEQYF. CDR3 bases: TGTGCCAGCAGCTATGCGGACGGTGGGGGGTACGAGCAGTACTTC. The chain combines TRBV7-6 with TRBJ2-4, with TRBD2 as a possible D gene (6 bases). With the DNA end fitting TRBJ2-7 better, the J assignment may be wrong. CDR1 is SGHVS, CDR2 FNYEAQ, per germline. The CDR3 runs to 15 residues.